Listed here are 7 T cell receptor beta chains from one sample, sequenced in a study of OX40 agonist ivuxolimab in advanced cancers. Profiling relied on immunoSEQ multiplex PCR, and the TCRdb table lists in-frame clones only, not all of them. Of around 110,000 clones in the sample, under 95% were seen once. Sequencing used CD4+ or CD8+ T cells sorted from blood, obtained in a trial of the OX40 agonist ivuxolimab. The receptors originated from an adult with an advanced solid tumor such as melanoma, head and neck, liver or kidney cancer.

The chain links TRBV4-3 to TRBJ1-5; no clear D gene. V gave up 1 base and J gave up 1 base, with 8 bases separating them. The CDR3 contains 15 residues. Germline CDR1 is LGHNA and CDR2 is YSLEER. The CDR3 is CASSQVYGSNQPQHF. The DNA of the CDR3 is TGCGCCAGCAGCCAAGTGTACGGGAGCAATCAGCCCCAGCATTTT.

This rearrangement joins TRBV7-2 to TRBJ2-2; a weak D match, TRBD2 (6 bases). V lost 6 bases and J 4 bases, leaving 15 bases between the germline ends. Germline V lookup: CDR1 SGHTA, CDR2 FQGNSA. There are 15 residues in the CDR3. CDR3 in DNA: TGTGCCAGCAGTACAGCCCAGGGAGGCACCGGGGAGCTGTTTTTT. It translates to CASSTAQGGTGELFF.

This chain links TRBV6-1 with TRBJ2-5; TRBD1 matches 11 bases. CDR3 length: 16 amino acids. V shed 1 base and J 5 bases; nucleotides not matched to a gene: 6. CDR1 and CDR2 from the germline V gene are MNHNS and SASEGT. In DNA form, the CDR3 reads TGTGCCAGCAGTGAAGGGACAGGGGGCTTTGGGGAGACCCAGTACTTC. Protein: CASSEGTGGFGETQYF.

In its sample, this clone was seen a few times. V gene TRBV6-6 combines with J gene TRBJ2-5; tentatively, D is TRBD2 (6 bases). Per the germline V gene, CDR1 is MNHNY and CDR2 is SVGAGI (reference sequence). Trimming pared 5 bases from V and 2 bases from J, leaving 18 bases between. The CDR3 contains 16 residues. The CDR3: CASSSRDLPSQETQYF. The CDR3 bases are TGTGCCAGCAGTAGCCGGGACTTGCCTTCTCAAGAGACCCAGTACTTC.

The chain recombines TRBV11-2 with TRBJ1-2, with D possibly being TRBD1 (5 bases). The V end was cut by 2 bases, the J end by 5 bases, with 15 bases between. This CDR3 is 15 amino acids long. CDR1 is SGHAT, CDR2 FQNNGV, per germline. This chain's CDR3 is CASSLPGTGRYGYTF. CDR3 in DNA: TGTGCCAGCAGCTTACCAGGGACGGGACGGTATGGCTACACCTTC.

The rearrangement links TRBV30 to TRBJ1-1, with 7 nucleotides matching TRBD1. Trimming took 4 bases from V and 5 from J; bases not matched to a gene: 4. CDR3 length: 12 amino acids. Germline-derived CDR1 and CDR2 are GTSNPN and SVGIG (reference sequence). This chain's CDR3 is CAWKGAGTEAFF. DNA for the CDR3: TGTGCCTGGAAGGGGGCTGGTACTGAAGCTTTCTTT.

This chain connects TRBV18 to TRBJ1-1; 7 positions match TRBD1. The trim removed 0 bases at V and 7 bases at J, leaving 8 bases unmatched. Germline V gene lookup returns CDR1 KGHSH and CDR2 LQKENI. CDR3 length: 15 residues. CDR3 in amino acids: CASSPPGQPKYEAFF. Here the CDR3 DNA reads TGTGCCAGCTCACCACCGGGACAGCCCAAATATGAAGCTTTCTTT.